Sequencing of this T cell receptor (beta chain) was carried out in a study of cytomegalovirus exposure and HLA in healthy donors (dated by TCRdb to the late 2010s). Background for the entire study: According to an earlier analysis of 587 of the donors, about 190 million T cells yielded 117 million unique TCR beta sequences and roughly 280 Gb of sequence data. On average, 235,054 unique TCR beta nucleotide sequences were sequenced per donor among fewer than 500 genotyped donors of the cohort, with around 19% of those sequences being non-productive. In addition to the first cohort of 500 to 850 subjects, a separate validation cohort of approximately 120 different subjects was used. The study combined high-throughput TCR immunosequencing, statistical association of individual TCRs with disease status, and machine learning to predict cytomegalovirus infection status. Rather than drawing on any new phenotypic data, the later analysis identified candidate immune exposures from TCR beta sequences and the way those sequences occurred across donors. HLA typing covered class I and class II loci at four-digit resolution. An earlier analysis of roughly 600 of the donors used high-throughput TCR beta sequencing to judge whether each TCR beta V gene segment behaved as functional or pseudogenic. Donor age, sex, ethnicity and CMV serostatus were collected together with the repertoire data. All discovery cohort repertoires had been generated using a single sequencing platform. Typing coverage varied by locus: 629-630 donors for A, B, C, DRB1 and DQB1; 500 to 550 for DQA1; approximately 570 for DPA1; approximately 450 for DPB1. About 300 gigabases of sequencing data and 70 million to 100 million unique TCR sequences were included in an early release covering about 700 HLA-typed donors. A later analysis re-examined previously published TCR beta repertoires from roughly 720 donors and added high-resolution HLA genotyping to investigate patterns of TCR occurrence. Of the 350 to 400 genotyped donors, 81% fell in the genetic ancestry cluster associated with self-reported Caucasian donors. About five DR-DQ haplotypes were handled as single units for association and clustering because linkage in the cohort was strong. The aim of the study was to test whether cataloging public T cell receptors could identify signatures of past pathogen exposure. Using immunosequencing, the study profiled T cell repertoires from 500 to 800 subjects and related those repertoires to cytomegalovirus serostatus. A later genetic analysis took genome-wide SNP genotypes for about three fifths of the 666 donors and used that subset as a discovery cohort. Results and caveats for the whole study, not just this receptor: The only immune exposure information available for the cohort was CMV serostatus. The cohort was sequenced for TCR beta chains only, and without alpha or paired-chain data the features that could be detected were limited. Across donors, most TCR sequences were observed very rarely, whereas some public TCRs were present in many individuals. Over 15 rarely observed V segments, including chromosome 9 orphons, were excluded from the earlier analysis of some 590 of the donors because counts were too low. According to the authors, the approach could potentially be generalized to other disease states and immunological phenotypes. Several of the top co-occurrence clusters appeared to be linked to parvovirus B19, influenza, CMV and Epstein-Barr virus, according to a later analysis. Some IMGT-functional V segments, including TRBV6-2 and TRBV6-3, could not be distinguished by the 87-base-pair reads and were therefore excluded. Correlated functional status among segregating V segments might reflect linkage disequilibrium, but an unknown experimental factor could not be ruled out. A later genetic analysis associated a missense DCLRE1C variant with V-gene and J-gene trimming of TCR beta chains, and an independent cohort replicated the association. In a later genetic analysis, fewer N-insertions in productive TCRs were reported among donors in an Asian-associated ancestry cluster than the roughly 700-donor mean. HLA typing was unavailable for some donors at each locus, so association tests used only the typed subset. In a later analysis, HLA-associated TCR beta chains showed more clonal expansion and lower generation probabilities than non-associated chains that were equally common. The study listed over 150 TCR beta chains as associated with cytomegalovirus. In both the original and validation cohorts, the classifier was reported to diagnose cytomegalovirus status with high specificity and sensitivity. Broadly in line with IMGT annotations, most TCR beta V segments showed up in productive rearrangements about 87% or about 30% of the time in an earlier analysis of several hundred of the donors. Specific HLA alleles were associated with 15,000 to 20,000 TCR beta sequences at a false discovery rate of 0.05 in a later analysis. When HLA alleles, especially DR and DQ, strongly co-occurred, TCR associations were difficult to assign to individual alleles. In a later analysis, the rate of TCR association differed among HLA loci, with DRB1 alleles having the most associated TCRs and HLA-C alleles having the fewest. According to a later analysis, most CMV-associated TCR beta chains appeared to be HLA-restricted, and the HLA associations seemed to be driven largely by CMV exposure. A further reported finding was that TCR beta sequences accurately predicted the HLA-A and HLA-B alleles for most subjects in the first cohort. Three of the identified cytomegalovirus-associated TCR beta chains were confirmed in vitro to be specific for cytomegalovirus antigens. The sequencing pipeline was judged likely to have produced a cluster of highly shared sequence variants as a technical artifact. Presence/absence analyses assumed roughly uniform sequencing depth across donors, an assumption that may not hold.

A remark on this clone: It lacks a known antigen. Nothing much larger sits one base from this clone, and base qualities are not available.

The cohort consisted of 650 to 850 healthy bone marrow donors. Cohort members were all nominally healthy when sampled, although unrecorded immune exposures were likely present. The donor tested CMV seronegative, placing the donor among the 350 or so seronegative members of the cohort. A peripheral blood sample was collected from each donor, and TCR beta sequencing was performed on peripheral blood mononuclear cells. The Qiagen DNeasy Blood Extraction Kit was used to extract genomic DNA from the blood cell samples. Preparation of the library involved the immunoSEQ multiplex PCR assay. For the multiplex PCR, a mixture combining 60 forward primers for TCR Vbeta segments and 13 reverse primers for TCR Jbeta segments was used. The CDR3 region of rearranged TCR beta genes was amplified from genomic DNA by a multiplex PCR assay. The amplified TCR beta libraries were sequenced on the Illumina HiSeq System as 87-base-pair reads. In the paper's pipeline: A later analysis counted approximately 84 million unique TCR beta chains across the 650 to 800 repertoires, and roughly 11 million of these chains were shared by at least two donors. Raw reads were error-corrected and collapsed into unique sequences with a nearest-neighbor algorithm that merged closely related sequences to remove PCR and sequencing errors. CDR3 sequences were aligned to IMGT reference sequences to assign V, D and J gene segments. For a sequence to be retained, at least a six-nucleotide match to both a V gene segment and a J gene segment was required. Rearrangements were called productive when the CDR3 lacked stop codons and stayed in frame with V and J; all others were non-productive. CDR3 was defined according to IMGT convention as the region running from the second conserved V-encoded cysteine to the conserved J-encoded phenylalanine. In an earlier analysis of more than 550 of the donors, sequences lacking an unambiguous match to a single V gene segment were excluded. An earlier analysis of almost 600 of the donors classified V segments as functional when productive rearrangements were above 56.7% and as segregating when the standard deviation between donors was above 5%. A statistical classification framework was built for diagnosing cytomegalovirus status from the catalog of TCR beta chain sequences. A later analysis assigned V and J genes by comparing TCR nucleotide sequences with IMGT/GENE-DB human TR gene sequences. The TCRdist pipeline was used in a later analysis to assign CDR3 sequences and most-parsimonious VDJ recombination scenarios. A later analysis defined each TCR beta chain by its CDR3 amino acid sequence plus V-gene family, and excluded reads lacking a unique V-gene family. In a later analysis, several hundred highly shared, low-generation-probability nucleotide sequences were removed to address suspected cross-contamination and a sequencing artifact. In a later analysis, a clonal expansion index was calculated for each public chain from normalized within-repertoire ranks of inferred template counts. In a later analysis, generation probabilities were computed using a VDJ recombination model fitted to out-of-frame rearrangements, and the results were checked against IGoR. A later analysis scored TCR-TCR, TCR-HLA and TCR-CMV co-occurrence with hypergeometric tests, applying a repertoire-size bias correction to TCR pairs. In a later analysis, false discovery rates were estimated by permuting HLA or CMV assignments 20 times. A later analysis grouped co-occurring TCRs with DBSCAN, adding TCRdist sequence similarity when clustering within HLA-allele-positive subsets. For co-occurrence clustering, repertoires with fewer than 30,000 or more than 120,000 public chains were excluded, along with roughly 5 repertoires with anomalous nucleotide sharing. TCRdb took this table from immuneACCESS and kept in-frame rearrangements with V and J called. Such tables lack part of the clones; where checked against another copy, unresolved V genes explain under half of the gap, and the rest is unexplained. The V and J calls and clone size were taken over from that table, and D and trimming were inferred from the DNA. Counted in this sample were some 120,000 clones; approximately 81% of them appeared once. About 3.9% of the sample is held by the ten biggest clonotypes.

Its CDR3 holds 12 amino acids, cysteine through phenylalanine. Left in the record is the CDR3 DNA by itself, 36 bases read in frame from the first base. Trimming takes 4 bases from V and 6 bases from J, and the germline ends sit 8 bases apart. CDR1 ENHRY and CDR2 SYGVKD were looked up in the germline V gene. This receptor was identified in a woman aged 25 to 39 in good health and CMV-seronegative. Here the chain combines TRBV10-3 and TRBJ2-3; the D segment could be TRBD1, given 5 matching bases. Specimen: PBMCs. The CDR3 has the sequence CAISGPGDTQYF. The nucleotide sequence reads TGTGCCATCAGTGGGCCAGGGGATACGCAGTATTTT.